This entry describes one T cell receptor beta chain. Its antigen remains undetermined. The sample holds no much larger clone one base away, and base qualities are not on file. A cohort of 25 to 30 patients with locally advanced or metastatic urothelial carcinoma, treated at Memorial Sloan Kettering on a trial protocol, was included. Peripheral blood mononuclear cells were collected pretreatment and during treatment, at between 1 and 8 total time points per patient. The Qiagen DNeasy Blood extraction kit was used to purify genomic DNA from total PBMCs and tumor samples. PBMCs were collected pretreatment and during treatment and were isolated and stored as previously described. Synthetic TCR analog templates were spiked into each PCR to estimate absolute template abundance from read counts. TCRbeta CDR3 regions were amplified from genomic DNA with bias-controlled V and J gene primers using the immunoSEQ assay. Sequencing of rearranged TCRbeta segments was performed at approximately 20X coverage. Per the authors' processing: Clustering was used to correct sequencing errors, and CDR3s were annotated against IMGT to assign V, D and J genes. Only productive TCRbeta rearrangements were used in downstream analyses, excluding out-of-frame or stop-codon sequences. To compute clonality, Shannon entropy was normalized by the log of the number of unique productive sequences and then subtracted from one. Fisher's exact test with Benjamini-Hochberg correction, using a cutoff of adjusted p below 0.01, was how clones that differed between time points or between blood and tumor were identified. TCRdb provides this immuneACCESS table in a form limited to in-frame rearrangements. Some clones are lacking; in checked studies, under half of them reflect an unresolved V gene, and why the rest are absent is not known. The DNA gave D and trimming, while V, J and clone size come from that table. This sample has 20,000 to 30,000 clones in its table, and 84% of those were observed once. In total, the top ten clones hold approximately 9.9% of the sample.

Ends trimmed: V by 5 bases, J by 4 bases; bases unmatched to a gene: 6. CDR1 is given as SNHLY and CDR2 as FYNNEI, both from the germline V gene. The cysteine opens and the phenylalanine closes a CDR3 of 14 amino acids. Only the CDR3 region is kept as DNA, spanning 42 bases read in frame from base 1. The data derive from a study of PD-L1 blockade in urothelial cancer (dated by TCRdb to the late 2010s). With respect to the entire study: All patients started therapy in about 2014 and received atezolizumab 1,200 mg intravenously every 3 weeks. Durable clinical benefit meant progression-free survival longer than 6 months, and TCR features were also tested against progression-free and overall survival. Twenty-nine patients had pretreatment blood TCR-seq, some 24 had at least one posttreatment blood collection, and some 24 had tumor TCR-seq. TCR sequencing covered pretreatment tumor samples and matched, serially collected peripheral blood taken before and after atezolizumab treatment. Patients had an ECOG performance status of 0 or 1 and had received between 0 and 3 prior chemotherapy regimens. Blood samples were analyzed 3 weeks after the start of treatment (second dose) and 6 weeks after the start of treatment. Durable clinical benefit was achieved by nine patients but not by the remaining 20. Twenty-five of 29 patients were males with bladder-origin urothelial cancer, and about 60% of the 29 reported a prior smoking history. In the same patients, whole exome sequencing and RNA sequencing of pretreatment tumors were performed in addition to TCR sequencing. A median of 141,255 T cells and around 81,000 unique TCRs was obtained from blood samples, and a median clonality of around 0.08 was observed. The study was an exploratory multi-omic analysis of somatic, immune and clinical correlates of response to PD-L1 blockade with atezolizumab in urothelial cancer.

On the study overall, not on this receptor specifically: Greater expansion of tumor-associated TCR clones in peripheral blood 3 weeks after the start of treatment was observed in patients with durable benefit (n ≈ 22, p = 0.022). A pretreatment peripheral blood TCR clonality below the median was linked to improved progression-free and overall survival. Because the sample size was small (n ≈ 30) and many exploratory analyses were performed, the results are intended to be hypothesis-generating.

The sequence is built from TRBV2 and TRBJ1-2, and 8 junction bases match TRBD1. This material consisted of PBMCs, taken around atezolizumab (anti-PD-L1) treatment. This receptor was identified in a man in his 70s with urothelial cancer. The DNA is as follows: TGTGCCAGCAGTACAAACAGGGGGTCCTATGGCTACACCTTC. Its translation is CASSTNRGSYGYTF. Joined to the reference TRBV2 and TRBJ1-2 proteins, this CDR3 gives the full variable domain: EPEVTQTPSHQVTQMGQEVILRCVPISNHLYFYWYRQILGQKVEFLVSFYNNEISEKSEIFDDQFSVERPDGSNFTLKIRSTKLEDSAMYFCASSTNRGSYGYTFGSGTRLTVV.